This entry is about one T cell receptor beta chain. The source of the sample is a study of shared clonotypes between healthy human individuals. The assay used deep level. TCRdb's table, derived via immunoSEQ multiplex PCR, lists solely in-frame clones and lacks some. This table has about 1,900,000 clones, about 95% appearing once. Terminally differentiated effector memory CD45RA+ cells were excluded from the naive CD8 cells, which were CD45RO-negative and positively selected for CCR7. All the donors were Caucasian adults who lived in Nashville, Tennessee. Germline V gives CDR1 MNHNS, CDR2 SASEGT. Trimming left V 2 bases short and J 0 bases short, with 11 bases between. CDR3 size: 15 residues.

The specimen sequenced was naive CD8+ T cells sorted from blood. The chain employs TRBV6-1 and TRBJ2-7, with D perhaps TRBD1 (6 bases). The receptor comes from a man aged 18 to 35 in good health. The CDR3 protein is CASSERGGSSYEQYF. CDR3 DNA sequence: TGTGCCAGCAGTGAAAGAGGGGGTAGCTCCTACGAGCAGTACTTC.